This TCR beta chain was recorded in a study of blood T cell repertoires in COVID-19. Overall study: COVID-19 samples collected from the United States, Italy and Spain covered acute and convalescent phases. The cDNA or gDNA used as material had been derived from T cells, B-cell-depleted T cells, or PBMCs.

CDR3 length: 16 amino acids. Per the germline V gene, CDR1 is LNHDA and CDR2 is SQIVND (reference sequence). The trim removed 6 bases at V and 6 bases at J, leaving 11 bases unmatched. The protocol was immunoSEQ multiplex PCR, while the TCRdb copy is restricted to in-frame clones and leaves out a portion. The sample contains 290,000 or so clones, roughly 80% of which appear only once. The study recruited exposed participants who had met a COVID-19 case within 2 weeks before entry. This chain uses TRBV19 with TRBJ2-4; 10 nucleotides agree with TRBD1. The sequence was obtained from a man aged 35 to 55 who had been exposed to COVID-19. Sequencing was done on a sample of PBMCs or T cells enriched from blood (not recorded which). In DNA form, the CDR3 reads TGTGCCAGTAGCCCACAGCGACAGGGGGCTAGAAACATTCAGTACTTC. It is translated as CASSPQRQGARNIQYF.